The 8 T cell receptor beta chains presented below share a single source sample, sequenced in a study of vaccination and CD4 T cells after COVID-19. The Oncomine TCR Beta short-read assay was what sequenced the DNA obtained from cultured CD4+ T cells. Using its own MiXCR run on the PCR reads, TCRdb lists one record per CDR3 protein. Among thousands of distinct CDR3 sequences, 58% were seen once, and the ten largest hold 25% to 40%. The treatment was: approximately 9-day PBMC culture with coronavirus spike peptide pools or control peptides (ViraFEST assay). The antigens for these receptors are not known. Sample: CD4+ T cells from blood, cultured in vitro. All receptors derive from a human donor who had recovered from COVID-19.

The chain uses TRBV28 and TRBJ2-2, with 9 bases matching TRBD1. The ends lost 6 bases at V and 4 bases at J; junction bases unmatched: 18. Germline values: CDR1 MDHEN, CDR2 SYDVKM. The CDR3 totals 19 residues. CDR3 sequence: CASRSRKGQGGRSTGELFF. The DNA for the CDR3 is TGTGCCAGCAGATCGAGGAAGGGACAGGGTGGTCGTAGCACCGGGGAGCTGTTTTTT.

This clonotype occurred a few times. The CDR3 here is CATSDVGQVLRNEQFF. CDR3 bases: TGTGCCACCAGTGATGTGGGACAGGTATTAAGGAATGAGCAGTTCTTC. The rearrangement links TRBV24-1 to TRBJ2-1; 8 bases are a match to TRBD1. V was pared by 3 bases and J by 7 bases, with 10 bases of the junction left unmatched. From germline, CDR1 is KGHDR and CDR2 SFDVKD. CDR3 length equals 16 residues.

The rearrangement joins TRBV11-2 to TRBJ2-1, with D possibly matching TRBD2 (5 bases). The CDR3 is 16 amino acids. Germline V gene data show CDR1 as SGHAT and CDR2 as FQNNGV. The V end was cut by 1 base, the J end by 3 bases, with 13 bases between. CDR3 sequence reads: CASSLGGLEDYNEQFF. The DNA of the CDR3 is TGTGCCAGCAGCTTAGGTGGACTGGAAGACTACAATGAGCAGTTCTTC.

The chain links TRBV4-3 to TRBJ2-7; 7 bases align to TRBD1. The CDR3 sequence is 14 residues long. Germline CDR1 and CDR2: LGHNA and YSLEER. With V trimmed by 5 bases and J by 5 bases, 9 bases remained unmatched. CDR3 DNA: TGCGCCAGCAGCGAAGGACAGGCGTTGAACGAGCAGTACTTC. Its protein product is CASSEGQALNEQYF.

This clonotype is a singleton in its sample. This CDR3 fails to terminate in the conserved phenylalanine or tryptophan, so it likely reflects a read error. This chain links TRBV7-2 with TRBJ2-3; D perhaps matches TRBD1 (6 bases). Trimming stripped 4 bases from V and 0 bases from J, with 11 bases between. The CDR3 is made up of 15 amino acids. Germline assignment: CDR1 SGHTA and CDR2 FQGNSA. The DNA for the CDR3 is TGTGCCAGCAGCTGGCTAGGGGGTAGCACAGATACGCAGTATTCT. Translated, it gives CASSWLGGSTDTQYS.

The chain combines TRBV6-1 with TRBJ1-2; no clear D gene. Germline CDR1 reads MNHNS; CDR2 reads SASEGT. The germline V and J ends were trimmed by 5 bases and 8 bases, with 12 bases remaining between them. The CDR3 extends over 12 amino acids. Here the CDR3 reads CASSTRTGGYTF. The CDR3 DNA follows: TGTGCCAGCAGTACCCGGACCGGAGGCTACACCTTC.

The chain uses TRBV27 and TRBJ2-1; D is possibly TRBD2 (6 bases). The germline gives CDR1 MNHEY, CDR2 SMNVEV (reference sequence). There are 15 residues in the CDR3. V was clipped by 3 bases and J by 9 bases, with 18 bases between them. CDR3 bases: TGTGCCAGCAGTTTTTTGTCGGTGGGGGGTACTGAGCAGTTCTTC. Encoded protein: CASSFLSVGGTEQFF.

The chain uses TRBV6-1 and TRBJ1-2; TRBD1 matches 7 bases. Trimming took 5 bases from V and 4 from J; bases not matched to a gene: 4. The CDR3 totals 13 residues. CDR1 is MNHNS and CDR2 is SASEGT in the germline V gene. The CDR3 DNA follows: TGTGCCAGCAGTACACAGGGGACCTATGGCTACACCTTC. Translated, it gives CASSTQGTYGYTF.